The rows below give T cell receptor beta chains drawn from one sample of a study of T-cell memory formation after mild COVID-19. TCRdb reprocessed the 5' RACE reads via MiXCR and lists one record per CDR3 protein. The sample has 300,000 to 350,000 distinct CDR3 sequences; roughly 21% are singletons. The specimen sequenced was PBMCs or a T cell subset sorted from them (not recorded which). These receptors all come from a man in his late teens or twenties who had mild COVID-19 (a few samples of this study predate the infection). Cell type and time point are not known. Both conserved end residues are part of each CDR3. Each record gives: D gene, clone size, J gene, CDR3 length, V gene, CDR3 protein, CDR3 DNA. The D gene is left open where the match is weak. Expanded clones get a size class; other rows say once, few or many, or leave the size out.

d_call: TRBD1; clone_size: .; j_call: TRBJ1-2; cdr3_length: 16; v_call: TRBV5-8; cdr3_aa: CASSQTGTGALYGYTF; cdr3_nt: TGTGCCAGCAGCCAAACCGGGACAGGGGCTCTCTATGGCTACACCTTC
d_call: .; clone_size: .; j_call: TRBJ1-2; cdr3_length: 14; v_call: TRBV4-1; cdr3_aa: CASSRPGVYYGYTF; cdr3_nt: TGCGCCAGCAGCCGCCCGGGGGTTTACTATGGCTACACCTTC
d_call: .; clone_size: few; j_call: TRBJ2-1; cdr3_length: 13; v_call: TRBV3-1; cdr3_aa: CASSPRVAGAQFF; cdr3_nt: TGTGCCAGCAGCCCCCGTGTGGCGGGGGCGCAGTTCTTC
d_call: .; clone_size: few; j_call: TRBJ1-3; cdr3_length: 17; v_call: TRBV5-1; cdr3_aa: CASRRSASGSSGNTIYF; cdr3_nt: TGCGCCAGCAGACGGTCAGCGTCCGGGAGCTCTGGAAACACCATATATTTT
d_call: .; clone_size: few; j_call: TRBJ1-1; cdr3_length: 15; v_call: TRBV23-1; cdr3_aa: CASSQSEGRRTEAFF; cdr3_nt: TGCGCCAGCAGTCAATCGGAGGGGAGGAGAACTGAAGCTTTCTTT
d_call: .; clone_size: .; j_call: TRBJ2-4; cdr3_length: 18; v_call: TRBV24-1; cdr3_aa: CATSESERGPRNPNIQYF; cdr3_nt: TGTGCCACCAGTGAATCTGAACGGGGACCGCGGAACCCAAACATTCAGTACTTC
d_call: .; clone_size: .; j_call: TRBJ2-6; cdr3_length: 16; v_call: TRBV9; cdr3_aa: CASSVGPGTGANVLTF; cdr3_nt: TGTGCCAGCAGCGTAGGACCGGGAACTGGGGCCAACGTCCTGACTTTC
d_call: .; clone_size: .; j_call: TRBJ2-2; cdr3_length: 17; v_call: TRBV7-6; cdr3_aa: CASSLQVRGPDTGELFF; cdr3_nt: TGTGCCAGCAGCCTGCAGGTCCGGGGTCCGGACACCGGGGAGCTGTTTTTT
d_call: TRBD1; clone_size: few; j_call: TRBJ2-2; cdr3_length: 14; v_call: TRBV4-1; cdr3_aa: CASEDRGEAGELFF; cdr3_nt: TGCGCCAGCGAGGACAGGGGGGAGGCCGGGGAGCTGTTTTTT
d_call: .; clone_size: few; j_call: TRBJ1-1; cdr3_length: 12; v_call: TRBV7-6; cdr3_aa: CASSHLGSEAFF; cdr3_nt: TGTGCCAGCAGCCACCTGGGCTCTGAAGCTTTCTTT
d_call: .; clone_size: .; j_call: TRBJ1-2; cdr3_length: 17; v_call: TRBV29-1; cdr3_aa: CSVEDLGVVAFNYGYTF; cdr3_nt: TGCAGCGTTGAAGATCTGGGAGTAGTCGCCTTTAACTATGGCTACACCTTC
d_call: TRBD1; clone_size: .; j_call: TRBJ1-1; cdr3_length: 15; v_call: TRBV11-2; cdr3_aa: CASSPSTGKNTEAFF; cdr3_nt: TGTGCCAGCAGCCCCTCGACAGGGAAGAACACTGAAGCTTTCTTT
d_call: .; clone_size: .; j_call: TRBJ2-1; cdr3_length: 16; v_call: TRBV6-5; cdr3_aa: CASSYSLAGAPYEQFF; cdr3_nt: TGTGCCAGCAGCTACTCTTTGGCGGGGGCCCCATATGAGCAGTTCTTC
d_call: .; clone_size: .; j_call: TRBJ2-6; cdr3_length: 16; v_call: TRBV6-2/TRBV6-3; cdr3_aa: CASGRPPSDGANVLTF; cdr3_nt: TGTGCCAGCGGTAGGCCCCCGTCCGATGGGGCCAACGTCCTGACTTTC
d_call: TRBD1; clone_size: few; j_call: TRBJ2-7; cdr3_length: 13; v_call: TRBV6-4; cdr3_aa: CASSDDRVYEQYF; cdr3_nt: TGTGCCAGCAGTGATGACAGGGTCTACGAGCAGTACTTC
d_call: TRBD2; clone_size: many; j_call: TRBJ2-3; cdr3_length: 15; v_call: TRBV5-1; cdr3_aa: CASSSGLGFTDTQYF; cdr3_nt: TGCGCCAGCAGCTCGGGACTAGGATTTACAGATACGCAGTATTTT